The 20 T cell receptor beta chains below all came from one sample that was sequenced in a study of cytomegalovirus exposure and HLA in healthy donors. Primers: 60 Vbeta forward and 13 Jbeta reverse. Repertoires were generated with immunoSEQ multiplex PCR, while TCRdb's copy carries only in-frame clones and drops some. The top ten hold roughly 2.7% of the sample, which has 100,000 to 150,000 clones, roughly a sixth seen once. Sequenced sample: PBMCs. Source of these receptors: a female donor in good health and CMV-seropositive.

This clone was detected a few times. V usage is TRBV28 and J usage is TRBJ2-2; TRBD2 aligns across 7 bases. Looked up from germline, CDR1 is MDHEN and CDR2 is SYDVKM. CDR3 length: 14 amino acids. Germline trimming cut 4 bases from V and 6 bases from J; bases unmatched to any gene: 5. The CDR3 DNA reads TGTGCCAGCAGTTGGGTCGGGGGGTCCGGGGAGCTGTTTTTT. Protein product: CASSWVGGSGELFF. The variable domain in full, completed from reference TRBV28 and TRBJ2-2, reads DVKVTQSSRYLVKRTGEKVFLECVQDMDHENMFWYRQDPGLGLRLIYFSYDVKMKEKGDIPEGYSVSREKKERFSLILESASTNQTSMYLCASSWVGGSGELFFGEGSRLTVL.

The rearrangement links TRBV18 to TRBJ2-1; 14 bases agree with TRBD2. V trimming: 5 bases; J trimming: 4 bases; junction bases outside the gene matches: 4. The CDR3 is 16 residues long. The germline CDR1 and CDR2 sequences are KGHSH and LQKENI. CDR3 sequence: CASSSGTSGSYNEQFF. Here the CDR3 DNA reads TGTGCCAGCTCATCCGGGACTAGCGGGAGTTACAATGAGCAGTTCTTC.

The gene calls are TRBV4-1 and TRBJ1-2; D is perhaps TRBD1 (5 bases). There are 15 residues in the CDR3. Germline CDR1 is MGHRA and CDR2 is YSYEKL. The V gene lost 1 base and the J gene lost 6 bases, with 15 bases spanning the gap. The CDR3, as DNA: TGCGCCAGCAGCCAAGGCTCAGGTGGGGGGGATGGCTACACCTTC. Encoded protein: CASSQGSGGGDGYTF.

This clone was seen a handful of times. The chain uses TRBV4-3 and TRBJ2-3, with D unresolved. V was pared by 2 bases and J by 2 bases, with 11 bases between. Germline V gene sequence: CDR1 LGHNA, CDR2 YSLEER. CDR3 size: 15 residues. The DNA for the CDR3 is TGCGCCAGCAGCCAACACTTTAGAACCACAGATACGCAGTATTTT. Protein product: CASSQHFRTTDTQYF.

The J gene is TRBJ2-7, the V gene TRBV28; the D gene is possibly TRBD1 (5 bases). CDR3 length: 12 residues. With 6 bases removed from V and 3 bases from J, the gap between germline ends came to 9 bases. Germline assignment: CDR1 MDHEN and CDR2 SYDVKM. The CDR3 nucleotides are TGTGCCAGCAGACCCAGGGTCTACGAGCAGTACTTC. Its translation: CASRPRVYEQYF.

This clone was seen only a few times. This sequence joins TRBV30 and TRBJ2-1, with TRBD2 matching over 8 bases. CDR1 and CDR2 from the germline V gene are GTSNPN and SVGIG (reference sequence). This CDR3 region has 15 residues. V was pared by 0 bases and J by 3 bases, with 4 bases of the junction left unmatched. DNA for the CDR3: TGTGCCTGGAGTGTACGCGGGAGGATCTACAATGAGCAGTTCTTC. This sequence encodes CAWSVRGRIYNEQFF. The full variable domain, in which reference TRBV30 and TRBJ2-1 provide the parts outside the CDR3, is SQTIHQWPATLVQPVGSPLSLECTVEGTSNPNLYWYRQAAGRGLQLLFYSVGIGQISSEVPQNLSASRPQDRQFILSSKKLLLSDSGFYLCAWSVRGRIYNEQFFGPGTRLTVL.

This clone was seen a few times. The V call is TRBV6-6, the J call TRBJ2-1; 9 bases align to TRBD2. The CDR3 has 13 residues. The germline V gene encodes CDR1 MNHNY and CDR2 SVGAGI (reference sequence). J gave up 7 bases and V 6 bases, and 4 bases lay outside the gene matches. CDR3 sequence (DNA): TGTGCCAGCAGGGCGCGGGGGGGGAATGAGCAGTTCTTC. Its protein is CASRARGGNEQFF.

The rearrangement links TRBV7-9 to TRBJ2-7; D uncertain. The CDR3 has 14 residues. CDR1 is SEHNR and CDR2 is FQNEAQ in the germline V gene (reference sequence). V was cut by 4 bases and J by 2 bases, with 12 bases left in between. The CDR3, as DNA: TGTGCCAGCAGCTCCCCAGGCAGGCCCTACGAGCAGTACTTC. Amino acid sequence: CASSSPGRPYEQYF.

A few counts support this clone. The V and J genes are TRBV5-4 and TRBJ2-5, with 11 bases that match TRBD2. The V gene's germline CDR1 is SGHNT and CDR2 YYREEE (reference sequence). Trimming took 4 bases from V and 5 from J; bases not matched to a gene: 4. This CDR3 has 14 amino acids. The CDR3 region is CASSSSGGAETQYF. CDR3 bases: TGTGCCAGCAGCAGTAGCGGGGGGGCGGAGACCCAGTACTTC. Together with reference TRBV5-4 and TRBJ2-5, the CDR3 gives the full variable domain: ETGVTQSPTHLIKTRGQQVTLRCSSQSGHNTVSWYQQALGQGPQFIFQYYREEENGRGNFPPRFSGLQFPNYSSELNVNALELDDSALYLCASSSSGGAETQYFGPGTRLLVL.

The chain employs TRBV6-5 and TRBJ1-3, with D hard to call. This CDR3 spans 14 amino acids. Germline CDR1 and CDR2: MNHEY and SVGAGI. Trimming took off 6 bases at V and 3 bases at J, with 12 bases between the two ends. This chain's CDR3 is CASSPLNIGNTIYF. For the CDR3, the DNA is TGTGCCAGCAGCCCTTTGAACATTGGAAACACCATATATTTT.

The V and J genes are TRBV11-3 and TRBJ2-1; possible D gene TRBD1, 5 bases. This CDR3 region has 15 residues. Germline CDR1 SGHNT, CDR2 YENEEA. The ends were cut back, 3 bases at V and 7 bases at J, with 16 bases in the middle. CDR3 DNA: TGTGCCAGCAGCTTCGCCCAGGGTCTTGGGAATGAGCAGTTCTTC. Its protein is CASSFAQGLGNEQFF.

This clone has just a few counts. V usage is TRBV5-1 and J usage is TRBJ2-7, with D perhaps matching TRBD1 (5 bases). The V end lost 2 bases, the J end lost 1 base, and 10 bases lay between the germline ends. The CDR3 sequence is 14 residues long. Germline-derived CDR1 and CDR2 are SGHRS and YFSETQ. The CDR3 is CASSFIQGSYEQYF. CDR3 bases: TGCGCCAGCAGCTTCATTCAGGGTTCCTACGAGCAGTACTTC.

J is TRBJ2-1 and V is TRBV19; 8 bases are a match to TRBD1. V was clipped by 2 bases and J by 8 bases; unmatched bases: 5. The V gene's germline CDR1 is LNHDA and CDR2 SQIVND (reference sequence). The CDR3 length is 14 residues. The chain's CDR3 is CASSILQTGDEQFF. In DNA, the CDR3 is TGTGCCAGTAGTATACTACAGACAGGGGATGAGCAGTTCTTC.

The chain is built from TRBV9 and TRBJ1-2, with D perhaps TRBD1 (5 bases). The CDR3 consists of 14 residues. Trimming took off 4 bases at V and 3 bases at J, with 13 bases between the two ends. Germline-derived CDR1 and CDR2 are SGDLS and YYNGEE. The CDR3 DNA sequence: TGTGCCAGCAGCCCAGTTAGGGGCGACTATGGCTACACCTTC. This translates into CASSPVRGDYGYTF.

This clone has more than one count but fewer than ten. The chain is built from TRBV5-1 and TRBJ2-7; maybe TRBD1 (5 bases). V lost 0 bases to trimming and J lost 2 bases, with 12 bases between them. Per germline, CDR1 SGHRS and CDR2 YFSETQ. CDR3 size: 15 residues. CDR3 in amino acids: CASSLAREQAYEQYF. CDR3 nucleotides: TGCGCCAGCAGCTTGGCCAGGGAACAAGCCTACGAGCAGTACTTC.

This clone was seen a single time. CDR3 in amino acids: CATSRDPSADTQYF. CDR3 nucleotides: TGTGCCACCAGCAGAGATCCCAGTGCCGATACGCAGTATTTT. The rearrangement uses TRBV15 and TRBJ2-3; D unresolved. Per germline, CDR1 LNHNV and CDR2 YYDKDF (reference sequence). This CDR3 contains 14 residues. V dropped 0 bases and J dropped 6 bases, with 10 bases sitting between them. The complete variable domain, with remaining parts taken from reference TRBV15 and TRBJ2-3, reads DAMVIQNPRYQVTQFGKPVTLSCSQTLNHNVMYWYQQKSSQAPKLLFHYYDKDFNNEADTPDNFQSRRPNTSFCFLDIRSPGLGDTAMYLCATSRDPSADTQYFGPGTRLTVL.

The gene calls are TRBV6-5 and TRBJ2-1, with no clear D. The CDR3 totals 14 residues. The V gene lost 8 bases and the J gene lost 7 bases, with 18 bases spanning the gap. Germline-derived CDR1 and CDR2 are MNHEY and SVGAGI. The CDR3 spells CASRLGALGNEQFF. The DNA of the CDR3 is TGTGCCAGCCGACTTGGAGCCCTAGGAAATGAGCAGTTCTTC.

This clone showed up just a few times. The rearrangement links TRBV7-7 to TRBJ2-7, with 7 bases fitting TRBD2. Trimming took 5 bases from V and 3 from J; bases not matched to a gene: 7. The CDR3 consists of 14 residues. The germline CDR1 and CDR2 sequences are SSHAT and FNYEAQ (reference sequence). The CDR3 DNA reads as TGTGCCAGCAGCCCAAGCGGGGTTAGCTACGAGCAGTACTTC. Translated, it gives CASSPSGVSYEQYF.

V and J are TRBV28 and TRBJ1-1; D is perhaps TRBD1 (6 bases). The length of the CDR3 is 15 residues. The ends were cut back, 3 bases at V and 0 bases at J, with 11 bases in the middle. CDR1 is MDHEN, CDR2 SYDVKM, per germline. The CDR3 here is CASSFPGQLNTEAFF. DNA for the CDR3: TGTGCCAGCAGTTTCCCCGGACAGCTGAACACTGAAGCTTTCTTT.

This chain links TRBV28 with TRBJ2-3, with 11 nucleotides matching TRBD2. The CDR3 loop spans 16 amino acids. Trimming took 4 bases from V and 6 from J; bases not matched to a gene: 9. The V gene's germline CDR1 is MDHEN and CDR2 SYDVKM. CDR3 sequence reads: CASSSILAGERDTQYF. The CDR3 DNA reads TGTGCCAGCAGTTCAATACTAGCGGGAGAAAGGGATACGCAGTATTTT. The full variable domain, its missing parts supplied by reference TRBV28 and TRBJ2-3, is DVKVTQSSRYLVKRTGEKVFLECVQDMDHENMFWYRQDPGLGLRLIYFSYDVKMKEKGDIPEGYSVSREKKERFSLILESASTNQTSMYLCASSSILAGERDTQYFGPGTRLTVL.